This TCR beta chain is drawn from a study of cytomegalovirus exposure and HLA in healthy donors. General study findings and limits: The study designated about 160 TCR beta chains cytomegalovirus-associated.

This PCR relied on a set of 60 Vbeta primers and 13 Jbeta primers. Profiling relied on immunoSEQ multiplex PCR, and the TCRdb table lists in-frame clones only, not all of them. The sample has roughly 230,000 clones, about nine tenths seen once; the top ten hold about 1.8%. Notes on this clone: Its matching antigen is unknown.

The CDR3 is made up of 16 amino acids. With V trimmed by 4 bases and J by 7 bases, 10 bases remained unmatched. From germline, CDR1 is MGHRA and CDR2 YSYEKL. This receptor was taken from a girl aged 2-10 years in good health and CMV-seronegative. Input material: PBMCs. The chain links TRBV4-1 to TRBJ1-4; 9 bases are shared with TRBD1. The CDR3 sequence is CASSPDMGTGSEKLFF. CDR3 sequence (DNA): TGCGCCAGCAGCCCAGACATGGGGACAGGGAGTGAAAAACTGTTTTTT.